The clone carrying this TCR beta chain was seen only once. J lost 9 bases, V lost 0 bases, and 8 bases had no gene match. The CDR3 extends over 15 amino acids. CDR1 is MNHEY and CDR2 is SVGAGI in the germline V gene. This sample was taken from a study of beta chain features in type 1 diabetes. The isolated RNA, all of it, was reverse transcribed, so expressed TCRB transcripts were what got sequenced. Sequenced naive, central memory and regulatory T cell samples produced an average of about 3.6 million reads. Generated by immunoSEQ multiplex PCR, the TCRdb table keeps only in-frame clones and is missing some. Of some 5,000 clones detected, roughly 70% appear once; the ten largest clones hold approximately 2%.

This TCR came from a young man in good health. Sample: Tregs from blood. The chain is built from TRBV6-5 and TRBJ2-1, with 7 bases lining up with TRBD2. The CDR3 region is CASSYSGGGFGEQFF. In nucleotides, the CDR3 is TGTGCCAGCAGTTACTCGGGGGGAGGGTTCGGTGAGCAGTTCTTC.